These 20 T cell receptor beta chains were all obtained from the same sample, sequenced in a study of T-cell reconstitution after alpha-beta-depleted transplantation in children. The TCRbeta library was prepared with unique molecular identifiers. TCRdb re-called the PCR reads with MiXCR, one entry per CDR3 protein. The table lists about 350,000 distinct CDR3 sequences, approximately 12% of them singletons. The sample consisted of PBMCs, taken from the stem cell graft. The receptors come from a human donor who donated a stem cell graft to a child with Fanconi anemia.

V usage is TRBV12-3 or TRBV12-4 and J usage is TRBJ1-1, with D possibly being TRBD1 (6 bases). The CDR3 is 15 amino acids. Trimming shortened V by 1 base and J by 8 bases, and 17 bases separated the two germline ends. DNA of the CDR3: TGTGCCAGCAGTTTAGTGAGGCAGGGGAGGGGAGAAGCTTTCTTT. Amino acids: CASSLVRQGRGEAFF.

The chain links TRBV20-1 to TRBJ1-1; D may be TRBD1 (6 bases). This CDR3 is 14 amino acids long. Trimming pared 0 bases from V and 3 bases from J, leaving 11 bases between. CDR1 is DFQATT, CDR2 SNEGSKA, per germline (reference sequence). The CDR3 reads CSARDQGPDTEAFF. The CDR3 DNA sequence: TGCAGTGCTAGAGATCAGGGGCCGGACACTGAAGCTTTCTTT.

This clonotype showed up just a few times. This chain uses TRBV4-2 with TRBJ1-1, with D possibly being TRBD1 (5 bases). Per the germline V gene, CDR1 is LGHNA and CDR2 is YNFKEQ. This CDR3 is 15 amino acids long. V gave up 4 bases and J gave up 4 bases, with 16 bases separating them. CDR3 amino acids: CASSRKGLGSTEAFF. For the CDR3, the DNA is TGTGCCAGCAGCCGGAAGGGACTGGGAAGCACTGAAGCTTTCTTT.

V gene TRBV5-1 combines with J gene TRBJ1-2; tentative D call: TRBD1 (6 bases). Germline CDR1 is SGHRS and CDR2 is YFSETQ. Between the trimmed V and J ends, which lost 0 bases and 5 bases, there was a span of 11 bases. The CDR3 contains 14 residues. Written as DNA, the CDR3 is TGCGCCAGCAGCTTGGAGGGACATCCGTATGGCTACACCTTC. It is translated as CASSLEGHPYGYTF.

The chain joins TRBV25-1 to TRBJ1-2; D remains ambiguous. The V end lost 2 bases, the J end lost 6 bases, and 10 bases lay between the germline ends. This CDR3 region has 13 residues. Looked up from germline, CDR1 is MGHDK and CDR2 is SYGVNS. The CDR3 sequence is CASSEAGPNGYTF. Here the CDR3 DNA reads TGTGCCAGCAGTGAAGCAGGCCCCAATGGCTACACCTTC.

This clonotype was detected many times. For the CDR3, the DNA is TGTGCCAGCAGCTTGGAGGCCCTTGAAGCTTTCTTT. This translates into CASSLEALEAFF. The genes are TRBV12-3 or TRBV12-4 and TRBJ1-1, with no clear D. V was pared by 6 bases and J by 7 bases, with 12 bases between. The CDR3 spans 12 residues.

This clonotype showed up just a few times. CDR3 DNA sequence: TGTGCCTGGAGTCACAGGGCGCGGGACATTCAGTACTTC. As protein: CAWSHRARDIQYF. The chain combines TRBV30 with TRBJ2-4; weak D call: TRBD1 (6 bases). CDR1 is GTSNPN, CDR2 SVGIG, per germline (reference sequence). The CDR3 contains 13 residues. The germline V and J ends were trimmed by 2 bases and 8 bases, with 13 bases remaining between them.

This chain links TRBV11-2 with TRBJ2-1; 9 bases align to TRBD2. Trimming took 3 bases from V and 9 from J; bases not matched to a gene: 6. Germline lookup yields CDR1 SGHAT and CDR2 FQNNGV. CDR3 length: 14 amino acids. This CDR3 reads CASSFGGGVLEQFF. The CDR3, as DNA: TGTGCCAGCAGCTTTGGCGGGGGGGTCCTTGAGCAGTTCTTC.

The rearrangement joins TRBV5-1 to TRBJ2-4, with D hard to call. Trimming removed 5 bases at V and 8 bases at J, with 11 bases between. This CDR3 contains 12 residues. CDR1 is SGHRS, CDR2 YFSETQ, per germline. The CDR3 loop reads CASSTEKDIQYF. The CDR3 bases are TGCGCCAGCAGTACGGAGAAAGACATTCAGTACTTC.

This clonotype was picked up a small number of times. This sequence joins TRBV19 and TRBJ2-6, with 11 nucleotides matching TRBD2. There are 19 residues in the CDR3. Trimming at V came to 6 bases and at J to 2 bases, leaving 12 bases not matched to a gene. Germline assignment: CDR1 LNHDA and CDR2 SQIVND (reference sequence). This chain's CDR3 is CASSPQGVAGGPGANVLTF. CDR3 coding DNA: TGTGCCAGTAGCCCCCAGGGAGTAGCGGGGGGGCCTGGGGCCAACGTCCTGACTTTC.

The rearrangement joins TRBV18 to TRBJ1-5, with no clear D. Germline CDR1 reads KGHSH; CDR2 reads LQKENI. V lost 2 bases to trimming and J lost 7 bases, with 9 bases between them. The CDR3 is 13 amino acids. Here the CDR3 reads CASSPGVRQPQHF. CDR3 nucleotides: TGTGCCAGCTCACCAGGGGTTCGCCAGCCCCAGCATTTT.

This clonotype turned up a few times. V and J are TRBV4-1 and TRBJ2-5; TRBD1 might be the D (6 bases). The germline V gene has CDR1 MGHRA and CDR2 YSYEKL. The V end was cut by 4 bases, the J end by 1 base, with 10 bases between. The CDR3 has 14 residues. CDR3 sequence reads: CASSRPGAQETQYF. The CDR3 region has the DNA TGCGCCAGCAGCCGTCCAGGGGCCCAAGAGACCCAGTACTTC.

The sample holds a few counts of this clonotype. The chain recombines TRBV5-1 with TRBJ1-2, with no clear D. This CDR3 contains 14 residues. Per the germline V gene, CDR1 is SGHRS and CDR2 is YFSETQ. V lost 1 base to trimming and J lost 8 bases, with 15 bases between them. The CDR3 DNA sequence: TGCGCCAGCAGCTTGTCGGATGCCGTAAGCGGCTACACCTTC. It translates to CASSLSDAVSGYTF.

This clonotype occurred many times. The rearrangement joins TRBV29-1 to TRBJ2-7; possibly TRBD1 for D (5 bases). The CDR3 has 13 amino acids. The V gene's germline CDR1 is SQVTM and CDR2 ANQGSEA. V gave up 5 bases and J gave up 2 bases, with 13 bases separating them. The CDR3 sequence: CSVTLDSAYEQYF. The CDR3, as DNA: TGCAGCGTTACCCTCGACAGTGCCTACGAGCAGTACTTC.

There are a few counts of this clonotype. The genes are TRBV20-1 and TRBJ1-5; the match to TRBD1 covers 8 bases. The V gene end was trimmed by 6 bases and the J gene end by 4 bases; junction bases not matched to a gene: 2. Germline V gene data show CDR1 as DFQATT and CDR2 as SNEGSKA (reference sequence). This CDR3 is built from 12 residues. In nucleotides, the CDR3 is TGCAGTGCCGGGACAGGAAATCAGCCCCAGCATTTT. Translation: CSAGTGNQPQHF.

At least ten counts were recorded for this clonotype. The genes are TRBV19 and TRBJ2-2; TRBD2 might be the D (6 bases). There are 15 residues in the CDR3. Germline assignment: CDR1 LNHDA and CDR2 SQIVND (reference sequence). V shed 5 bases and J shed 0 bases, with 10 bases lying between them. The CDR3 loop is CASSPGGTNTGELFF. For the CDR3, the DNA is TGTGCCAGTAGTCCCGGGGGAACGAACACCGGGGAGCTGTTTTTT.

This clonotype was seen a handful of times. The CDR3 nucleotides are TGTGCCAGCAGCCCACTCGCGGCGCAAGAGACCCAGTACTTC. Protein: CASSPLAAQETQYF. The chain joins TRBV11-2 to TRBJ2-5; D is unresolved. The V and J ends lost 5 bases and 2 bases respectively, with 12 bases between them. Germline CDR1 reads SGHAT; CDR2 reads FQNNGV. CDR3 size: 14 residues.

This clonotype was seen at least ten times. The rearrangement joins TRBV5-6 to TRBJ1-1, with D hard to call. This CDR3 is 12 amino acids long. Trimming pared 3 bases from V and 1 base from J, leaving 4 bases between. From germline, CDR1 is SGHDT and CDR2 YYEEEE. CDR3 DNA sequence: TGTGCCAGCAGCTGGGGGAACACTGAAGCTTTCTTT. It is translated as CASSWGNTEAFF.

The chain employs TRBV19 and TRBJ1-1; no firm D call. Germline V gene data show CDR1 as LNHDA and CDR2 as SQIVND (reference sequence). This CDR3 comprises 16 residues. The V and J ends lost 4 bases and 0 bases respectively, with 15 bases between them. Here the CDR3 DNA reads TGTGCCAGTAGTACCCCCCGGAAGATGATGAACACTGAAGCTTTCTTT. It is translated as CASSTPRKMMNTEAFF. Drawing the rest from reference TRBV19 and TRBJ1-1, the complete variable domain is DGGITQSPKYLFRKEGQNVTLSCEQNLNHDAMYWYRQDPGQGLRLIYYSQIVNDFQKGDIAEGYSVSREKKESFPLTVTSAQKNPTAFYLCASSTPRKMMNTEAFFGQGTRLTVV.

This chain uses TRBV6-1 with TRBJ1-4, with D possibly matching TRBD1 (5 bases). The CDR3 sequence is 16 residues long. V was cut by 4 bases and J by 0 bases, with 12 bases left in between. The germline gives CDR1 MNHNS, CDR2 SASEGT. The CDR3 coding sequence is TGTGCCAGCAGTGGTCAGGACACTGCAACTAATGAAAAACTGTTTTTT. This gives the protein CASSGQDTATNEKLFF.